This TCR beta chain was found in a study of cytomegalovirus exposure and HLA in healthy donors. General study findings and limits: With high specificity and sensitivity, the classifier reportedly diagnosed cytomegalovirus status. The authors enumerated roughly 160 TCR beta chains as linked to cytomegalovirus. Most TCRs appeared rarely, but some public TCRs recurred in many donors. A later analysis found first-cohort TCR clusters tended to co-occur in the 130 or so validation repertoires.

The data were produced by immunoSEQ multiplex PCR, yet TCRdb's version contains in-frame clones alone and is incomplete. The sample holds 200,000 to 300,000 clones, roughly 89% seen once. CDR3 length equals 15 residues. V lost 4 bases, J lost 5 bases, and 10 bases stayed unmatched. Germline CDR1 and CDR2: ENHRY and SYGVKD. A note on this clone: The antigen is undetermined.

The rearrangement links TRBV10-3 to TRBJ2-7; 8 bases fit TRBD2. This clonotype was obtained from a man between 18 and 35 years old in good health and CMV-seronegative. Sample: PBMCs. The DNA of the CDR3 is TGTGCCATCAGTGCGGGGGGGCAATCGGAGCACGAGCAGTACTTC. Amino acid sequence: CAISAGGQSEHEQYF.